The clone carrying this T cell receptor beta chain was seen once. Only in-frame clones appear in the TCRdb table, and some are missing; sequencing was by immunoSEQ multiplex PCR. This table holds about 150,000 clones, 86% found once. Germline V CDR1 and CDR2: SGDLS, YYNGEE. V lost 2 bases and J lost 8; bases outside the gene matches: 4. The CDR3 runs 13 residues. The data stem from a study of blood T cell repertoires in COVID-19. Study at large: Whether acute or convalescent, the COVID-19 samples came from the United States, Italy and Spain. The cDNA or gDNA used as material had been derived from T cells, B-cell-depleted T cells, or PBMCs.

The chain has TRBV9 and TRBJ2-1; 7 bases are a match to TRBD1. The sample taken for sequencing was PBMCs or T cells enriched from blood (not recorded which). This receptor was identified in a man between 45 and 60 years old who had recovered from COVID-19. The CDR3 bases are TGTGCCAGCAGCGTGGGGACAGCACATGAGCAGTTCTTC. It yields the protein CASSVGTAHEQFF.